This passage covers 2 T cell receptor beta chains from one sample sequenced in a study of blood T cell repertoires in COVID-19. Using immunoSEQ multiplex PCR, the repertoire was profiled, and TCRdb retains in-frame clones only, with some absent. The sample lists about 210,000 clones, 75% to 90% seen once, with 4.5% to 5.5% in the top ten. Input material: PBMCs or T cells enriched from blood (not recorded which). The receptors originated from a woman aged 30 to 39 who had been exposed to COVID-19.

The CDR3 reads CASSLGGWVEKLFF. The DNA for the CDR3 is TGTGCCAGCAGTTTAGGGGGGTGGGTGGAAAAACTGTTTTTT. The chain uses TRBV28 and TRBJ1-4; the D gene is possibly TRBD1 (5 bases). This CDR3 contains 14 residues. Germline-derived CDR1 and CDR2 are MDHEN and SYDVKM. The V end was cut by 2 bases, the J end by 8 bases, with 12 bases between.

This sequence joins TRBV10-2 and TRBJ1-6, with D maybe TRBD1 (5 bases). CDR3 length: 14 residues. CDR1 and CDR2 (germline): WSHSY, SAAADI. Trimming removed 4 bases at V and 8 bases at J, with 12 bases between. The CDR3 spells CASSVPGNDSPLHF. In nucleotides, the CDR3 is TGCGCCAGCAGTGTCCCAGGGAACGATTCACCCCTCCACTTT.